The rows below give T cell receptor beta chains drawn from one sample of a study of T cell changes during pregnancy in multiple sclerosis. Profiled with immunoSEQ multiplex PCR; TCRdb holds only in-frame clones, not every one. In the table there are tens of thousands of clones, 92% of which are singletons. The source was CD4+ T cells from peripheral blood mononuclear cells, collected in the third trimester of pregnancy. These receptors all come from a female donor with multiple sclerosis, enrolled in a pregnancy study. Each CDR3 is given with its conserved first and last residue. The order of the fields is V gene, D gene, clone size, J gene, CDR3 protein, CDR3 DNA. The D gene is left open where the match is weak. Expanded clones are given a class, and other clones once, few, many or no size at all.

>TRBV2|TRBD1|NA|TRBJ1-2
CASRGQGIGNYGYTF
TGTGCCAGCAGGGGACAGGGCATCGGTAACTATGGCTACACCTTC
>TRBV14|TRBD1|NA|TRBJ2-5
CASSHTLGQGWETQYF
TGTGCCAGCAGCCACACTCTTGGACAGGGTTGGGAGACCCAGTACTTC
>TRBV4-3|TRBD2|NA|TRBJ2-2
CASSQSTSGFARTGELFF
TGCGCCAGCAGCCAATCCACTAGCGGCTTCGCCCGCACCGGGGAGCTGTTTTTT
>TRBV10-3|NA|NA|TRBJ2-3
CAISIGADTQYF
TGTGCCATCAGCATAGGGGCAGATACGCAGTATTTT
>TRBV4-1|TRBD1|NA|TRBJ2-5
CASSQADRVETQYF
TGCGCCAGCAGCCAAGCCGACAGGGTAGAGACCCAGTACTTC
>TRBV30|TRBD2|NA|TRBJ2-3
CAWIALAGGTQYF
TGTGCCTGGATAGCGTTAGCGGGGGGTACGCAGTATTTT
>TRBV4-3|NA|NA|TRBJ2-1
CASSQDLAEVYNEQFF
TGCGCCAGCAGCCAAGATTTGGCGGAGGTTTACAATGAGCAGTTCTTC
>TRBV19|TRBD1|NA|TRBJ2-7
CASSVTSSGTGSYEQYF
TGTGCCAGTAGTGTCACTTCTTCCGGGACAGGCTCCTACGAGCAGTACTTC
>TRBV29-1|TRBD1|NA|TRBJ1-4
CSGRTGGATNEKLFF
TGCAGCGGTAGAACAGGGGGCGCAACTAATGAAAAACTGTTTTTT
>TRBV4-1|TRBD1|NA|TRBJ2-3
CASSQDKTGTGQNTQYF
TGCGCCAGCAGCCAAGATAAAACCGGGACAGGACAAAATACGCAGTATTTT
>TRBV15|NA|NA|TRBJ1-2
CATSRAKGLGGYTF
TGTGCCACCAGCAGAGCAAAGGGACTAGGTGGCTACACCTTC
>TRBV30|TRBD1|NA|TRBJ1-1
CAWSTWTGGEAFF
TGTGCCTGGAGTACCTGGACAGGGGGTGAAGCTTTCTTT
>TRBV6-5|TRBD2|once|TRBJ2-1
CASSQTSGRIDEQFF
TGTGCCAGCAGTCAGACTAGCGGGAGAATCGATGAGCAGTTCTTC
>TRBV28|NA|NA|TRBJ1-5
CASSSRDNYQPQHF
TGTGCCAGCAGTTCCAGGGACAATTATCAGCCCCAGCATTTT
>TRBV11-1|NA|once|TRBJ2-5
CASSLGLQETQYF
TGTGCCAGCAGCTTAGGACTTCAAGAGACCCAGTACTTC
>TRBV29-1|NA|NA|TRBJ1-3
CSVEESSGNTIYF
TGCAGCGTTGAAGAATCTTCTGGAAACACCATATATTTT
>TRBV9|TRBD1|NA|TRBJ1-2
CASSAGDRVSYGYTF
TGTGCCAGCAGCGCAGGGGACAGGGTATCCTATGGCTACACCTTC
>TRBV19|TRBD1|NA|TRBJ1-3
CASSMDRTGNTIYF
TGTGCCAGTAGTATGGACAGGACTGGAAACACCATATATTTT
>TRBV9|TRBD2|NA|TRBJ2-2
CASSAHPSGRGAGELFF
TGTGCCAGCAGCGCCCATCCAAGCGGGAGGGGCGCCGGGGAGCTGTTTTTT
>TRBV7-3|TRBD2|NA|TRBJ2-5
CASSPRAGVWETQYF
TGTGCCAGCAGCCCGCGAGCGGGAGTGTGGGAGACCCAGTACTTC
>TRBV6-1|TRBD1|few|TRBJ1-1
CASSGGQVAFF
TGTGCCAGCAGTGGAGGACAGGTGGCTTTCTTT
>TRBV14|NA|NA|TRBJ2-1
CASSQGIGMYNEQFF
TGTGCCAGCAGCCAGGGGATCGGGATGTACAATGAGCAGTTCTTC
>TRBV5-1|NA|NA|TRBJ2-1
CASSLAGGNYNEQFF
TGCGCCAGCAGCTTGGCTGGCGGGAACTACAATGAGCAGTTCTTC
>TRBV20-1|NA|NA|TRBJ2-1
CSARAGTEQFF
TGCAGTGCTAGGGCGGGTACCGAGCAGTTCTTC